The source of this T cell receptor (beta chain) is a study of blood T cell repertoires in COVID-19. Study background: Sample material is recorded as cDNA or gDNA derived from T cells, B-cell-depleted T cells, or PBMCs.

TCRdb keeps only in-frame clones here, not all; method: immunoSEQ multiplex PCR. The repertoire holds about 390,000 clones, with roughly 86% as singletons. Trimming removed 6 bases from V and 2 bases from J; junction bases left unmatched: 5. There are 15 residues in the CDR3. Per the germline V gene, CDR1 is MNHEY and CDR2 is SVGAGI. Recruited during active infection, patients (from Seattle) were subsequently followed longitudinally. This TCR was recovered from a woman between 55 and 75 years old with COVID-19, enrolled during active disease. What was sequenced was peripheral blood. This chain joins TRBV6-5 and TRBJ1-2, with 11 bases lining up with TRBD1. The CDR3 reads CASSRDRGTNYGYTF. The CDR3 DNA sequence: TGTGCCAGCAGCCGGGACAGGGGGACAAACTATGGCTACACCTTC.